One and the same sample provided the 9 T cell receptor beta chains below, sequenced in a study of breast tumors, draining lymph nodes, adjacent tissues. TCRdb ran MiXCR on the multiplex PCR reads and lists one entry per CDR3 protein. The top ten clones hold 15% to 20% of a sample with 50,000 to 75,000 distinct CDR3 sequences, roughly 50% of them seen once. What was sequenced was breast tumor tissue. The receptor source for this set is a female donor with breast cancer. Some clones in this sample may be carry-over from other donors' samples.

This clonotype was picked up one time. J is TRBJ2-1 and V is TRBV7-9; D not resolved. Trimming cost V 1 base and J 8 bases, with 3 bases left between them. This CDR3 comprises 11 residues. The germline V gene has CDR1 SEHNR and CDR2 FQNEAQ (reference sequence). DNA of the CDR3: TGTGCCAGCAGCTTAGACTATGAGCAGTTCTTC. It encodes CASSLDYEQFF.

The gene calls are TRBV20-1 and TRBJ2-3; unclear D gene. V was trimmed by 3 bases and J by 1 base, leaving 8 bases between them. The CDR3 contains 13 residues. In germline, CDR1 is DFQATT, CDR2 SNEGSKA (reference sequence). CDR3 in amino acids: CSASRIRTDTQYF. The CDR3 DNA follows: TGCAGTGCTAGTAGGATCCGCACAGATACGCAGTATTTT.

This clonotype showed up many times. This rearrangement joins TRBV29-1 to TRBJ1-1; D remains ambiguous. Germline-derived CDR1 and CDR2 are SQVTM and ANQGSEA. The CDR3 loop spans 13 amino acids. Trimming took 3 bases from V and 4 from J, leaving 12 bases between them. The CDR3 coding sequence is TGCAGCGTTGATGGGCAGACGGTCACTGAAGCTTTCTTT. Its translation: CSVDGQTVTEAFF. The complete variable domain, with remaining parts taken from reference TRBV29-1 and TRBJ1-1, reads SAVISQKPSRDICQRGTSLTIQCQVDSQVTMMFWYRQQPGQSLTLIATANQGSEATYESGFVIDKFPISRPNLTFSTLTVSNMSPEDSSIYLCSVDGQTVTEAFFGQGTRLTVV.

The rearrangement links TRBV2 to TRBJ2-7, with no clear D. Germline values: CDR1 SNHLY, CDR2 FYNNEI. Trimming took 4 bases from V and 0 from J, leaving 7 bases between them. The CDR3 is made up of 13 amino acids. The CDR3 sequence is CASSGGGSYEQYF. The CDR3 coding sequence is TGTGCCAGCAGTGGAGGCGGCTCCTACGAGCAGTACTTC. The full variable domain, with the rest looked up from reference TRBV2 and TRBJ2-7, is EPEVTQTPSHQVTQMGQEVILRCVPISNHLYFYWYRQILGQKVEFLVSFYNNEISEKSEIFDDQFSVERPDGSNFTLKIRSTKLEDSAMYFCASSGGGSYEQYFGPGTRLTVT.

This chain's CDR3 is CASSDRGNTIYF. In DNA form, the CDR3 reads TGTGCCAGCAGTGACAGGGGTAACACCATATATTTT. This sequence joins TRBV2 and TRBJ1-3; D perhaps matches TRBD1 (6 bases). Trimming cost V 3 bases and J 7 bases, with 7 bases left between them. CDR1 is SNHLY and CDR2 is FYNNEI in the germline V gene. CDR3 length: 12 residues.

The chain recombines TRBV11-2 with TRBJ2-1, with TRBD1 identical over 8 bases. Germline V gene lookup returns CDR1 SGHAT and CDR2 FQNNGV. The junction had 11 bases not matched to a gene; V was cut back by 3 bases and J by 10 bases. There are 15 residues in the CDR3. The CDR3 loop reads CASSLIHRGIREQFF. CDR3 DNA: TGTGCCAGCAGCTTGATCCACAGGGGGATCCGGGAGCAGTTCTTC.

The chain employs TRBV5-1 and TRBJ1-2, with D possibly being TRBD1 (5 bases). Germline V gene data show CDR1 as SGHRS and CDR2 as YFSETQ. V lost 2 bases and J lost 6, with 11 bases in between. The CDR3 extends over 13 amino acids. The CDR3, as DNA: TGCGCCAGCAGCTTCGCTGGGGGGGATGGCTACACCTTC. Amino acids: CASSFAGGDGYTF. Complete variable domain (other parts from reference TRBV5-1 and TRBJ1-2): KAGVTQTPRYLIKTRGQQVTLSCSPISGHRSVSWYQQTPGQGLQFLFEYFSETQRNKGNFPGRFSGRQFSNSRSEMNVSTLELGDSALYLCASSFAGGDGYTFGSGTRLTVV.

As for this clonotype: The junction and the germline gene differ at one end; a read error may be behind it. The CDR3 protein is CACSPITMSTGTNYGYTF. The DNA of the CDR3 is TGTGCCTGCTCACCGATCACCATGTCGACAGGGACGAACTATGGCTACACCTTC. The rearrangement links TRBV18 to TRBJ1-2; TRBD1 matches 7 bases. This CDR3 is 18 amino acids long. Germline CDR1 is KGHSH and CDR2 is LQKENI.

This clonotype was seen at least ten times. This chain joins TRBV2 and TRBJ1-5, with a tentative D call TRBD1 (5 bases). The CDR3 runs 13 residues. The germline gives CDR1 SNHLY, CDR2 FYNNEI. The CDR3 DNA reads as TGTGCTGCAGCCCGGGGCTACAATCAGCCCCAGCATTTT. This gives the protein CAAARGYNQPQHF. Filled out from reference TRBV2 and TRBJ1-5, the complete variable domain reads EPEVTQTPSHQVTQMGQEVILRCVPISNHLYFYWYRQILGQKVEFLVSFYNNEISEKSEIFDDQFSVERPDGSNFTLKIRSTKLEDSAMYFCAAARGYNQPQHFGDGTRLSIL.